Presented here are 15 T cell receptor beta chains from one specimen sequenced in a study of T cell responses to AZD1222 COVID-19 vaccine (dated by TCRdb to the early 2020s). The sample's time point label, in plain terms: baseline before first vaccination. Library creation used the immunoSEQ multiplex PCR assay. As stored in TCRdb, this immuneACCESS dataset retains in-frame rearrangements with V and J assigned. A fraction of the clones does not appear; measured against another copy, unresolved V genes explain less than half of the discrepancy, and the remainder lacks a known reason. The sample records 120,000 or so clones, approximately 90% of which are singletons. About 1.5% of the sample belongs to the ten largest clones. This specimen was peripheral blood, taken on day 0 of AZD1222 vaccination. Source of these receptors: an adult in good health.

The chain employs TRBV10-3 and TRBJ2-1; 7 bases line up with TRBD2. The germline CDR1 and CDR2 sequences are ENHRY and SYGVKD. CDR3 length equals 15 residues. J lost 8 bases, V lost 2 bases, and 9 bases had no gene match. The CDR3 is CAISEKLAASDEQFF. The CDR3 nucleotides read TGTGCCATCAGTGAGAAGCTAGCGGCCAGCGATGAGCAGTTCTTC.

CDR3 region: CASSFGRTAGYTF. CDR3 DNA: TGTGCCAGCAGTTTTGGGAGAACAGCTGGCTACACCTTC. The J gene is TRBJ1-2, the V gene TRBV28; no firm D call. V was cut by 3 bases and J by 7 bases, with 12 bases left in between. The V gene's germline CDR1 is MDHEN and CDR2 SYDVKM. This CDR3 has 13 amino acids.

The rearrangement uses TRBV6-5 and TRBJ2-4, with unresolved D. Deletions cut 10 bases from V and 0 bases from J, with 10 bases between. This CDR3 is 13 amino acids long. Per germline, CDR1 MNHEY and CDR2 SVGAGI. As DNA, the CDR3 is TGTGCCACCGTTGGTATAGCCAAAAACATTCAGTACTTC. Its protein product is CATVGIAKNIQYF.

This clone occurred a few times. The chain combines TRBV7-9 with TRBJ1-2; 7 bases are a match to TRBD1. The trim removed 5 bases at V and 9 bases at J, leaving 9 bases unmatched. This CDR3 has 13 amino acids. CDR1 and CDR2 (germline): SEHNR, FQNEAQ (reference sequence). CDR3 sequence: CASSKNRGLSYTF. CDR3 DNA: TGTGCCAGCAGCAAGAACAGGGGTCTTAGCTACACCTTC.

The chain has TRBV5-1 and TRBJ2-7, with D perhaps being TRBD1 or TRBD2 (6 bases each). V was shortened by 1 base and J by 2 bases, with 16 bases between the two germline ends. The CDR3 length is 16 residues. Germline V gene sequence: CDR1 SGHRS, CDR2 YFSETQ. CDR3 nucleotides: TGCGCCAGCAGCTTGTACGGGGGCAATCAAGCCTACGAGCAGTACTTC. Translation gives CASSLYGGNQAYEQYF.

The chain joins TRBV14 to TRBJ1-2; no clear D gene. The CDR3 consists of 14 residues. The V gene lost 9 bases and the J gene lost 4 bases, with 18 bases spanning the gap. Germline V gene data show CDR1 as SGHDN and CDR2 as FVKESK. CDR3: CASTGPTDFYGYTF. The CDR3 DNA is TGTGCCAGTACCGGGCCTACTGACTTCTATGGCTACACCTTC.

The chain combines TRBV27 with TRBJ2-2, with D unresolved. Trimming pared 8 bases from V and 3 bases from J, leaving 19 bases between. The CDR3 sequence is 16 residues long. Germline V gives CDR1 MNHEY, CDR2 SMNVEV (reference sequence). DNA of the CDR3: TGTGCCAGCCATGCGGTAGCCCCTCGGGACACCGGGGAGCTGTTTTTT. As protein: CASHAVAPRDTGELFF.

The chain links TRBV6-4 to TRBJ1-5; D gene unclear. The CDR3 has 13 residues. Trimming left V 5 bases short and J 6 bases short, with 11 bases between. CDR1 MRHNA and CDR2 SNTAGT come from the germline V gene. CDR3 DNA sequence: TGTGCCAGCAGTCTCCCACGGGGTCAGCCCCAGCATTTT. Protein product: CASSLPRGQPQHF.

Written as DNA, the CDR3 is TGTGCCATCAGTAGATTCGATGAAGCTTTCTTT. It translates to CAISRFDEAFF. The chain joins TRBV10-3 to TRBJ1-1; no reliable D call. This CDR3 contains 11 residues. V lost 5 bases and J 7 bases, leaving 8 bases between the germline ends. Germline V gene data show CDR1 as ENHRY and CDR2 as SYGVKD.

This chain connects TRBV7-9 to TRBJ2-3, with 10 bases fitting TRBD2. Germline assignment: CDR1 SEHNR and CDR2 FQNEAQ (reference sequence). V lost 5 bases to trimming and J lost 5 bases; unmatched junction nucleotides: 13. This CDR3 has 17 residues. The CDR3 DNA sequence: TGTGCCAGCAGCCCATCCCCGAGCGGGGGGGTAATAGATACGCAGTATTTT. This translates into CASSPSPSGGVIDTQYF.

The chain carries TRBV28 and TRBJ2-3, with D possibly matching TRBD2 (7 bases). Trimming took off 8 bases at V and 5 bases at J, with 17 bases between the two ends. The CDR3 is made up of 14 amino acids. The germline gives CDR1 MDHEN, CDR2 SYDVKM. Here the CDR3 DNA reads TGTGCCAGCGCCTCGGGGGGCCGAAGAGATACGCAGTATTTT. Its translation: CASASGGRRDTQYF.

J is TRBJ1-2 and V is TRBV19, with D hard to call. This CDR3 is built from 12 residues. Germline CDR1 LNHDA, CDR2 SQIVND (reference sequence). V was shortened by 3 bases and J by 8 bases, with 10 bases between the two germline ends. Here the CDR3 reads CASSIPTRGYTF. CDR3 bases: TGTGCCAGTAGTATTCCTACCCGCGGCTACACCTTC.

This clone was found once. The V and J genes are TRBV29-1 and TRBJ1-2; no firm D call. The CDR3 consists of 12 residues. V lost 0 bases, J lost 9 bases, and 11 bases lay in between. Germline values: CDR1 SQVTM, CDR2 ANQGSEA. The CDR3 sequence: CSVEDGKESYTF. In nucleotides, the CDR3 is TGCAGCGTTGAAGATGGGAAGGAGAGCTACACCTTC.

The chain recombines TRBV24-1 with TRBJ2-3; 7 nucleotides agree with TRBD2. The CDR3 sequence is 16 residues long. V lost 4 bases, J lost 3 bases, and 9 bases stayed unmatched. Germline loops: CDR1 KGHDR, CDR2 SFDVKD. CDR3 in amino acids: CATSEEGQGGTDTQYF. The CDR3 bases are TGTGCCACCAGTGAAGAGGGGCAGGGAGGGACAGATACGCAGTATTTT.

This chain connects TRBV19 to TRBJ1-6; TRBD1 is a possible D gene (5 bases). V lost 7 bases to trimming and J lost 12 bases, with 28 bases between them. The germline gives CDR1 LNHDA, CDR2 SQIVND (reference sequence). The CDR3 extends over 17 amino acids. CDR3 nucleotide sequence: TGTGCCAGTACCGGGGGGTCAGTACGACAGATGGGTGGACCCCTCCACTTT. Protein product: CASTGGSVRQMGGPLHF.